Below are 26 T cell receptor beta chains sequenced from a single sample in a study of T cell responses to AZD1222 COVID-19 vaccine. Assay: immunoSEQ multiplex PCR; the TCRdb copy retains only in-frame clones and omits some. This table holds 150,000 to 200,000 clones, 88% found once. Sample: peripheral blood, taken on day 0 of AZD1222 vaccination. These receptors were obtained from an adult in good health.

This sequence joins TRBV6-1 and TRBJ1-2, with D unresolved. CDR1 and CDR2 from the germline V gene are MNHNS and SASEGT. The CDR3 spans 15 residues. With 1 base removed from V and 0 bases from J, the gap between germline ends came to 9 bases. CDR3 sequence: CASSEGVRANYGYTF. CDR3 DNA sequence: TGTGCCAGCAGTGAAGGGGTCCGTGCTAACTATGGCTACACCTTC.

J is TRBJ1-2 and V is TRBV3-1 (or the pseudogene TRBV3-2); D not certain. CDR3 length: 13 amino acids. Per germline, CDR1 LGHDT and CDR2 YNNKEL (reference sequence). V was cut by 4 bases and J by 6 bases, with 12 bases left in between. The CDR3 region is CASSLPNGDGYTF. The CDR3 DNA sequence: TGTGCCAGCAGCCTACCGAATGGGGATGGCTACACCTTC.

The chain carries TRBV7-8 and TRBJ2-5; no definite D call. This CDR3 contains 13 residues. Trimming took 1 base from V and 2 from J, leaving 5 bases between them. The germline V gene has CDR1 SGHVS and CDR2 FQNEAQ. The CDR3: CASSLGWQETQYF. In nucleotides, the CDR3 is TGTGCCAGCAGCTTAGGATGGCAAGAGACCCAGTACTTC.

At least ten counts were recorded for this clone. This chain joins TRBV3-1 (or the pseudogene TRBV3-2) and TRBJ2-3, with D tentatively TRBD1 (5 bases). The CDR3 extends over 16 amino acids. The germline V gene encodes CDR1 LGHDT and CDR2 YNNKEL (reference sequence). Trimming left V 0 bases short and J 2 bases short, with 12 bases between. CDR3 in DNA: TGTGCCAGCAGCCAAGATCTTGCCAGGGTCACAGATACGCAGTATTTT. Its translation: CASSQDLARVTDTQYF.

The chain couples TRBV6-1 to TRBJ1-6; TRBD1 aligns across 10 bases. The CDR3 sequence is 15 residues long. CDR1 and CDR2 from the germline V gene are MNHNS and SASEGT. Germline trimming cut 3 bases from V and 9 bases from J; bases unmatched to any gene: 5. The CDR3 loop reads CASSERTGGSSPLHF. CDR3 nucleotide sequence: TGTGCCAGCAGTGAGAGGACAGGGGGAAGTTCACCCCTCCACTTT.

The chain couples TRBV5-1 to TRBJ2-2; 7 positions agree with TRBD1. J gave up 0 bases and V 4 bases, and 3 bases lay outside the gene matches. The CDR3 has 15 amino acids. The germline gives CDR1 SGHRS, CDR2 YFSETQ. The CDR3 DNA is TGCGCCAGCAGCCCGGGACAGCCGAACACCGGGGAGCTGTTTTTT. It translates to CASSPGQPNTGELFF.

The chain combines TRBV5-3 with TRBJ1-2; 9 positions agree with TRBD1. TRBV5-3 is sorted into the ORF group, with uncertain function. V was clipped by 1 base and J by 4 bases; unmatched bases: 23. This CDR3 region has 21 residues. The CDR3 reads CARSLLGTGNPRPGASYGYTF. The CDR3 bases are TGTGCCAGAAGCTTGTTGGGGACAGGGAATCCCCGACCTGGGGCATCCTATGGCTACACCTTC.

V usage is TRBV11-2 and J usage is TRBJ1-1; D gene uncertain. The V gene lost 3 bases and the J gene lost 1 base, with 9 bases spanning the gap. CDR1 is SGHAT and CDR2 is FQNNGV in the germline V gene. The CDR3 covers 14 residues. The CDR3 loop is CASSLAHGNTEAFF. The DNA of the CDR3 is TGTGCCAGCAGCTTGGCACACGGGAACACTGAAGCTTTCTTT.

The sample holds one count of this clone. The rearrangement uses TRBV2 and TRBJ1-4; perhaps TRBD1 as D (6 bases). The V end was cut by 2 bases, the J end by 8 bases, with 12 bases between. CDR3 length: 14 amino acids. The germline V gene has CDR1 SNHLY and CDR2 FYNNEI. CDR3 residues: CASSEMGAYEKLFF. CDR3 nucleotide sequence: TGTGCCAGCAGTGAAATGGGGGCTTACGAAAAACTGTTTTTT. The whole variable domain, remainder taken from reference TRBV2 and TRBJ1-4, is EPEVTQTPSHQVTQMGQEVILRCVPISNHLYFYWYRQILGQKVEFLVSFYNNEISEKSEIFDDQFSVERPDGSNFTLKIRSTKLEDSAMYFCASSEMGAYEKLFFGSGTQLSVL.

The J gene is TRBJ1-1, the V gene TRBV20-1, with D possibly matching TRBD1 (5 bases). CDR3 length equals 10 residues. V was clipped by 3 bases and J by 8 bases, with 7 bases between them. Germline CDR1 DFQATT, CDR2 SNEGSKA (reference sequence). Here the CDR3 reads CSARTEEAFF. As DNA, the CDR3 is TGCAGTGCTAGGACAGAAGAAGCTTTCTTT.

The chain couples TRBV6-5 to TRBJ1-1; D perhaps matches TRBD1 (5 bases). Germline V gene sequence: CDR1 MNHEY, CDR2 SVGAGI. The CDR3 totals 14 residues. V was pared by 7 bases and J by 1 base, with 13 bases between. The CDR3: CASTRDSSNTEAFF. CDR3 DNA sequence: TGTGCCAGCACCCGGGACTCTTCGAACACTGAAGCTTTCTTT.

This rearrangement joins TRBV9 to TRBJ2-7, with TRBD1 matching over 11 bases. This CDR3 contains 15 residues. The V gene end was trimmed by 4 bases and the J gene end by 5 bases; junction bases not matched to a gene: 8. Germline-derived CDR1 and CDR2 are SGDLS and YYNGEE. CDR3 amino acids: CASSPYWTGGDEQYF. The CDR3 DNA reads as TGTGCCAGCAGCCCGTATTGGACAGGGGGCGACGAGCAGTACTTC.

The chain links TRBV30 to TRBJ2-1; 9 bases align to TRBD2. Germline loops: CDR1 GTSNPN, CDR2 SVGIG (reference sequence). CDR3 length: 11 residues. With 0 bases clipped from V and 15 bases from J, the junction kept 3 bases outside the gene matches. DNA for the CDR3: TGTGCCTGGAGTGTTCTAGCGGGAAGGTTCTTC. Its protein is CAWSVLAGRFF.

This clone appeared once. The chain recombines TRBV5-4 with TRBJ2-2, with D possibly called TRBD1 or TRBD2 (5 bases each). V shed 2 bases and J shed 5 bases, with 10 bases lying between them. This CDR3 spans 14 amino acids. Germline V gene data show CDR1 as SGHNT and CDR2 as YYREEE (reference sequence). The CDR3 is CASSLPRETGELFF. The DNA of the CDR3 is TGTGCCAGCAGCTTACCCAGGGAGACCGGGGAGCTGTTTTTT.

This clone was seen a single time. The V and J genes are TRBV5-4 and TRBJ2-1; no definite D call. The germline V gene encodes CDR1 SGHNT and CDR2 YYREEE (reference sequence). V lost 3 bases, J lost 3 bases, and 13 bases lay in between. This CDR3 is 15 amino acids long. CDR3 in amino acids: CASSYALGSYNEQFF. The CDR3 nucleotides are TGTGCCAGCAGCTACGCCCTAGGCAGCTACAATGAGCAGTTCTTC.

V usage is TRBV9 and J usage is TRBJ2-7; 8 positions match TRBD1. The CDR3 length is 15 residues. Germline V gene data show CDR1 as SGDLS and CDR2 as YYNGEE. V lost 0 bases and J lost 2; bases outside the gene matches: 4. This CDR3 reads CASSVGSGGPYEQYF. CDR3 sequence (DNA): TGTGCCAGCAGCGTAGGGTCAGGGGGCCCCTACGAGCAGTACTTC. Combining the CDR3 with reference TRBV9 and TRBJ2-7 gives the whole variable domain DSGVTQTPKHLITATGQRVTLRCSPRSGDLSVYWYQQSLDQGLQFLIQYYNGEERAKGNILERFSAQQFPDLHSELNLSSLELGDSALYFCASSVGSGGPYEQYFGPGTRLTVT.

The chain uses TRBV6-5 and TRBJ1-1; 9 positions match TRBD1. J lost 5 bases, V lost 7 bases, and 8 bases had no gene match. Germline V gene data show CDR1 as MNHEY and CDR2 as SVGAGI. The CDR3 runs 14 residues. CDR3 nucleotide sequence: TGTGCCAGCACACTCCGGGACAGGGCTACTGAAGCTTTCTTT. It translates to CASTLRDRATEAFF.

The chain uses TRBV6-5 and TRBJ1-1; D not resolved. V was trimmed by 4 bases and J by 1 base, leaving 7 bases between them. This CDR3 is built from 13 residues. CDR1 is MNHEY and CDR2 is SVGAGI in the germline V gene. This CDR3 reads CASSWQTNTEAFF. Here the CDR3 DNA reads TGTGCCAGCAGTTGGCAGACGAACACTGAAGCTTTCTTT.

This clone appeared a few times. The V call is TRBV2, the J call TRBJ2-1; 8 nucleotides agree with TRBD1. The V gene end was trimmed by 10 bases and the J gene end by 1 base; junction bases not matched to a gene: 6. The CDR3 runs to 14 residues. Germline V gene sequence: CDR1 SNHLY, CDR2 FYNNEI. Here the CDR3 reads CATPDRGSYNEQFF. CDR3 sequence (DNA): TGTGCCACCCCCGACAGGGGTTCCTACAATGAGCAGTTCTTC.

This chain links TRBV19 with TRBJ1-1; D not certain. This CDR3 is 13 amino acids long. Germline V gene lookup returns CDR1 LNHDA and CDR2 SQIVND (reference sequence). V was shortened by 10 bases and J by 0 bases, with 12 bases between the two germline ends. The DNA of the CDR3 is TGTGCCACTTGCCCCAGTATGAACACTGAAGCTTTCTTT. This sequence encodes CATCPSMNTEAFF.

This clone was recorded at least ten times. The identical CDR3 is also encoded by other nucleotide sequences in the sample. The chain joins TRBV6-1 to TRBJ2-5, with 12 positions matching TRBD2. V lost 2 bases to trimming and J lost 2 bases; unmatched junction nucleotides: 0. Germline V CDR1 and CDR2: MNHNS, SASEGT. This CDR3 is built from 15 residues. CDR3 nucleotides: TGTGCCAGCAGTGAACTAGCGGGGGGGCAAGAGACCCAGTACTTC. This codes for CASSELAGGQETQYF.

This clone was counted once. The chain employs TRBV7-2 and TRBJ1-4, with D uncertain. This CDR3 is built from 15 residues. V lost 5 bases and J 5 bases, leaving 15 bases between the germline ends. CDR1 SGHTA and CDR2 FQGNSA come from the germline V gene. DNA of the CDR3: TGTGCCAGCAGCACCCCGGGTCCCGGAAATGAAAAACTGTTTTTT. Translation: CASSTPGPGNEKLFF.

The chain carries TRBV6-5 and TRBJ1-2, with D tentatively TRBD1 (5 bases). V was shortened by 8 bases and J by 6 bases, with 16 bases between the two germline ends. This CDR3 has 13 amino acids. CDR1 and CDR2 from the germline V gene are MNHEY and SVGAGI. CDR3 in DNA: TGTGCCAGCGCCTCCTGGGGGGGTAATGGCTACACCTTC. It encodes CASASWGGNGYTF.

This clone showed up just once. The J gene is TRBJ1-5, the V gene TRBV6-5; D is possibly TRBD1 (6 bases). Germline values: CDR1 MNHEY, CDR2 SVGAGI. The CDR3 is made up of 14 amino acids. The V end was cut by 10 bases, the J end by 0 bases, with 13 bases between. CDR3 sequence reads: CATQQQGSNQPQHF. CDR3 DNA: TGTGCCACCCAGCAACAGGGTAGCAATCAGCCCCAGCATTTT.

The chain is built from TRBV4-3 and TRBJ2-3, with 8 bases that match TRBD2. There are 19 residues in the CDR3. V dropped 1 base and J dropped 0; count of bases not matched to a gene: 12. The germline CDR1 and CDR2 sequences are LGHNA and YSLEER. CDR3 residues: CASSQARGGPRSSTDTQYF. The CDR3 DNA reads as TGCGCCAGCAGCCAAGCTCGCGGGGGGCCACGCTCTAGCACAGATACGCAGTATTTT.

V is TRBV7-8 and J is TRBJ2-7; D uncertain. CDR3 length equals 16 residues. The ends were cut back, 5 bases at V and 2 bases at J, with 19 bases in the middle. Germline assignment: CDR1 SGHVS and CDR2 FQNEAQ. CDR3 coding DNA: TGTGCCAGCAGCCTCGCAGGCGCGGACGACCCCTACGAGCAGTACTTC. This translates into CASSLAGADDPYEQYF.